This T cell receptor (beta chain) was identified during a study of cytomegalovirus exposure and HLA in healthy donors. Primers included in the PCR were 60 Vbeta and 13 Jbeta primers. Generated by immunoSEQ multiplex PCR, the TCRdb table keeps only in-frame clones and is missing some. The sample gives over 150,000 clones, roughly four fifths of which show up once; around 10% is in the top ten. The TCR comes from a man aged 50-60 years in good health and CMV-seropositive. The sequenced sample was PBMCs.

The CDR3 loop is CASSGAIQGQPQHF. The CDR3 DNA is TGTGCCAGCTCAGGAGCAATCCAGGGTCAGCCCCAGCATTTT. The rearrangement links TRBV18 to TRBJ1-5; possible D gene TRBD1, 5 bases. CDR1 is KGHSH and CDR2 is LQKENI in the germline V gene. The CDR3 loop spans 14 amino acids. V dropped 5 bases and J dropped 6 bases, with 14 bases sitting between them.